The clone carrying this T cell receptor beta chain is a singleton in its sample. This sample was taken from a study of technical replicates of blood from a few donors. The data were produced by immunoSEQ multiplex PCR, yet TCRdb's version contains in-frame clones alone and is incomplete. The table lists around 79,000 clones, more than 85% of them singletons. Input material: T cells isolated from PBMCs. The TCR originated in a human donor in good health.

CDR3 region: CSAVDSVYEQYF. DNA of the CDR3: TGCAGCGCAGTAGACAGTGTCTACGAGCAGTACTTC. This sequence joins TRBV29-1 and TRBJ2-7; possible D gene TRBD1, 5 bases. Germline V gene lookup returns CDR1 SQVTM and CDR2 ANQGSEA. The CDR3 contains 12 residues. V was trimmed by 7 bases and J by 3 bases, leaving 13 bases between them.